This TCR beta chain emerged from a study of patients and donors after allogeneic stem cell transplantation. One entry per CDR3 protein results from TCRdb running MiXCR on the RT-PCR reads. The table lists roughly 12,000 distinct CDR3 sequences, 20% to 25% of them singletons. V lost 4 bases to trimming and J lost 5 bases, with 9 bases between them. The CDR3 contains 13 residues. This clonotype was seen a handful of times. V and J are TRBV12-3 or TRBV12-4 and TRBJ1-5; possible D gene TRBD1, 6 bases. The material sequenced was blood, either unsorted or a sorted T cell fraction (not recorded which). This receptor was taken from a human donor who was either an allogeneic HSCT recipient or a stem cell or donor lymphocyte infusion donor (not recorded which). It is not recorded whose cells these are; they may come from a transplant donor. CDR3: CASSSRTDQPQHF. CDR3 nucleotide sequence: TGTGCCAGCAGTTCCAGGACAGATCAGCCCCAGCATTTT.